A single sample is the source of the 19 T cell receptor beta chains below, sequenced in a study of technical replicates of blood from a few donors (dated by TCRdb to the late 2010s). Library method: the immunoSEQ multiplex PCR assay. In TCRdb, the immuneACCESS table is reduced to in-frame sequences with V and J assigned. These tables do not hold every clone; where another copy was compared, an unresolved V gene accounts for under half, and the others remain unexplained. The sample contains roughly 85,000 clones, 94% of them found a single time. Around 0.25% of the sample belongs to the ten largest clones. The source material was T cells isolated from PBMCs. These receptor sequences come from a human donor in good health.

This clone came up once. The rearrangement uses TRBV4-1 and TRBJ2-7, with 10 bases identical to TRBD2. CDR1 is MGHRA and CDR2 is YSYEKL in the germline V gene. The CDR3 is made up of 18 amino acids. V was pared by 0 bases and J by 0 bases, with 8 bases of the junction left unmatched. The CDR3 here is CASSQEVPASGSSYEQYF. The CDR3 nucleotides read TGCGCCAGCAGCCAAGAAGTCCCGGCTAGCGGGAGCTCCTACGAGCAGTACTTC.

The genes are TRBV5-1 and TRBJ2-1; 9 bases match TRBD2. The CDR3 is made up of 15 amino acids. The V gene's germline CDR1 is SGHRS and CDR2 YFSETQ. The V segment lost 2 bases and the J segment 5 bases; nucleotides outside the gene matches: 5. The CDR3 spells CASSLTGTSHNEQFF. In nucleotides, the CDR3 is TGCGCCAGCAGCTTAACCGGGACTAGCCACAATGAGCAGTTCTTC.

The chain uses TRBV5-6 and TRBJ1-2; TRBD1 aligns across 12 bases. V shed 4 bases and J 8 bases; nucleotides not matched to a gene: 9. CDR1 and CDR2 from the germline V gene are SGHDT and YYEEEE. This CDR3 has 15 amino acids. The CDR3 here is CASSTRDRGLYGYTF. The CDR3, as DNA: TGTGCCAGCAGCACACGGGACAGGGGGCTCTACGGCTACACCTTC.

J is TRBJ2-5 and V is TRBV28, with D possibly TRBD2 on 5 matching bases. This CDR3 is 14 amino acids long. Per germline, CDR1 MDHEN and CDR2 SYDVKM. The V end was cut by 2 bases, the J end by 2 bases, with 9 bases between. In nucleotides, the CDR3 is TGTGCCAGCAGTTTACCGGGATATCAAGAGACCCAGTACTTC. It specifies CASSLPGYQETQYF.

The chain combines TRBV4-1 with TRBJ2-5; 12 bases map to TRBD2. Germline loops: CDR1 MGHRA, CDR2 YSYEKL. Germline trimming cut 3 bases from V and 4 bases from J; bases unmatched to any gene: 9. The CDR3 is 17 residues long. In DNA, the CDR3 is TGCGCCAGCAGCCAGGCTAGACTAGCGGGGGCGGGAGAGACCCAGTACTTC. It translates to CASSQARLAGAGETQYF.

This chain connects TRBV9 to TRBJ2-7; D is unresolved. This CDR3 is built from 13 residues. Trimming removed 3 bases at V and 0 bases at J, with 7 bases between. Germline V lookup: CDR1 SGDLS, CDR2 YYNGEE. CDR3 bases: TGTGCCAGCAGCGGCTCGGGCTCCTACGAGCAGTACTTC. This encodes CASSGSGSYEQYF.

The V gene is TRBV9, the J gene TRBJ2-2; D unresolved. V dropped 0 bases and J dropped 5 bases, with 14 bases sitting between them. In germline, CDR1 is SGDLS, CDR2 YYNGEE. The CDR3 loop spans 16 amino acids. CDR3 sequence (DNA): TGTGCCAGCAGCGTAGACGGTAGAGGTCGGACCGGGGAGCTGTTTTTT. It encodes CASSVDGRGRTGELFF. The variable domain in full, completed from reference TRBV9 and TRBJ2-2, reads DSGVTQTPKHLITATGQRVTLRCSPRSGDLSVYWYQQSLDQGLQFLIQYYNGEERAKGNILERFSAQQFPDLHSELNLSSLELGDSALYFCASSVDGRGRTGELFFGEGSRLTVL.

The J gene is TRBJ2-7, the V gene TRBV27; D is unclear. V was shortened by 5 bases and J by 2 bases, with 10 bases between the two germline ends. This CDR3 comprises 13 residues. Germline lookup yields CDR1 MNHEY and CDR2 SMNVEV (reference sequence). For the CDR3, the DNA is TGTGCCAGCAGTCTCCGGGTGACCTACGAGCAGTACTTC. Encoded protein: CASSLRVTYEQYF.

The chain employs TRBV5-1 and TRBJ2-1; 12 bases line up with TRBD2. Germline V gene data show CDR1 as SGHRS and CDR2 as YFSETQ. J was trimmed by 2 bases and V by 2 bases; bases with no gene match: 14. The CDR3 has 20 amino acids. The CDR3 region is CASSFRLAGEGGEAYNEQFF. The CDR3 DNA is TGCGCCAGCAGCTTCCGACTAGCGGGAGAGGGGGGTGAAGCCTACAATGAGCAGTTCTTC. Filled out from reference TRBV5-1 and TRBJ2-1, the complete variable domain reads KAGVTQTPRYLIKTRGQQVTLSCSPISGHRSVSWYQQTPGQGLQFLFEYFSETQRNKGNFPGRFSGRQFSNSRSEMNVSTLELGDSALYLCASSFRLAGEGGEAYNEQFFGPGTRLTVL.

V gene TRBV2 combines with J gene TRBJ2-2; TRBD2 matches 7 bases. The CDR3 is 15 residues long. Germline CDR1 reads SNHLY; CDR2 reads FYNNEI. Unmatched junction bases numbered 5, after V lost 1 base and J lost 6 bases. CDR3 loop: CASSEGGRAAGELFF. DNA for the CDR3: TGTGCCAGCAGTGAAGGAGGGAGGGCAGCCGGGGAGCTGTTTTTT.

The chain has TRBV14 and TRBJ2-7; 7 nucleotides align to TRBD2. Germline CDR1 reads SGHDN; CDR2 reads FVKESK. The CDR3 runs 15 residues. V lost 1 base, J lost 5 bases, and 8 bases stayed unmatched. The CDR3 sequence is CASSQALAVINEQYF. The CDR3 DNA sequence: TGTGCCAGCAGCCAAGCGCTAGCGGTCATCAACGAGCAGTACTTC. Full variable domain (outside the CDR3, taken from reference TRBV14 and TRBJ2-7): EAGVTQFPSHSVIEKGQTVTLRCDPISGHDNLYWYRRVMGKEIKFLLHFVKESKQDESGMPNNRFLAERTGGTYSTLKVQPAELEDSGVYFCASSQALAVINEQYFGPGTRLTVT.

The chain couples TRBV7-9 to TRBJ1-2; D not certain. This CDR3 spans 17 amino acids. V was clipped by 3 bases and J by 8 bases, with 25 bases between them. The V gene's germline CDR1 is SEHNR and CDR2 FQNEAQ (reference sequence). CDR3 loop: CASSLVYQTVRRGGYTF. The CDR3 DNA reads TGTGCCAGCAGCTTGGTCTACCAAACAGTCCGGCGTGGCGGCTACACCTTC.

The rearrangement joins TRBV19 to TRBJ1-3; possible D gene TRBD1, 5 bases. Germline values: CDR1 LNHDA, CDR2 SQIVND (reference sequence). This CDR3 comprises 15 residues. Trimming removed 4 bases at V and 0 bases at J, with 10 bases between. The CDR3 region has the DNA TGTGCCAGTAGTAGGGGCGGCCACTCTGGAAACACCATATATTTT. This sequence encodes CASSRGGHSGNTIYF.

The V call is TRBV6-5, the J call TRBJ1-6, with D possibly matching TRBD1 (5 bases). V was pared by 3 bases and J by 7 bases, with 13 bases between. Germline V CDR1 and CDR2: MNHEY, SVGAGI. CDR3 size: 15 residues. CDR3 DNA sequence: TGTGCCAGCAGTTATCGGAGGGACGCCAATTCACCCCTCCACTTT. It is translated as CASSYRRDANSPLHF.

The CDR3 reads CASSVGDRITGNTIYF. The CDR3 DNA reads as TGTGCCAGCAGTGTCGGGGACAGGATAACTGGAAACACCATATATTTT. The rearrangement links TRBV6-1 to TRBJ1-3; 8 bases are shared with TRBD1. Losses at the gene ends were 4 bases for V and 2 bases for J; bases not matched to a gene: 7. Germline V gene lookup returns CDR1 MNHNS and CDR2 SASEGT. This CDR3 is built from 16 residues.

The genes are TRBV19 and TRBJ2-7; TRBD2 aligns across 12 bases. Per germline, CDR1 LNHDA and CDR2 SQIVND (reference sequence). CDR3 length equals 17 residues. Losses at the gene ends were 5 bases for V and 0 bases for J; bases not matched to a gene: 8. CDR3 nucleotides: TGTGCCAGTAGTCCCGAGACTAGCGGGAGCATCTCCTACGAGCAGTACTTC. Its translation: CASSPETSGSISYEQYF.

This clone has only a few counts. The chain uses TRBV27 and TRBJ1-1; D uncertain. Deletions cut 8 bases from V and 6 bases from J, with 19 bases between. The CDR3 has 14 amino acids. Germline V gene data show CDR1 as MNHEY and CDR2 as SMNVEV (reference sequence). CDR3 nucleotide sequence: TGTGCCAGCGGGGTTGGAGGGATTGGCGCTGAAGCTTTCTTT. It codes for CASGVGGIGAEAFF.

This clone was recorded once. This CDR3 is also generated by other DNA sequences in the sample. This rearrangement joins TRBV9 to TRBJ1-5; TRBD1 might be the D (5 bases). CDR3 length: 13 residues. Germline CDR1 SGDLS, CDR2 YYNGEE. V dropped 5 bases and J dropped 7 bases, with 13 bases sitting between them. The DNA for the CDR3 is TGTGCCAGCAGTGTTGGGGGGAGCCAGCCCCAGCATTTT. This gives the protein CASSVGGSQPQHF.

The rearrangement uses TRBV5-1 and TRBJ2-1; 9 bases map to TRBD2. V lost 4 bases to trimming and J lost 7 bases; unmatched junction nucleotides: 3. CDR1 is SGHRS and CDR2 is YFSETQ in the germline V gene. The CDR3 loop spans 13 amino acids. As DNA, the CDR3 is TGCGCCAGCAGCCGCGGGAGGGCTAATGAGCAGTTCTTC. Protein: CASSRGRANEQFF.